This T cell receptor beta chain was found in a study of T cell repertoires in cytomegalovirus infection. Study in general: The public TCR beta signatures pointed to both CMV infection and matching HLA type. Overall study findings and caveats: Individuals carrying CMV plus the relevant HLA were identified by cumulative frequency of public TCR beta families. It was HLA-C-restricted CMV-specific TCR beta clonotypes that dominated the response ex vivo.

As regards this clonotype: Its target is unknown.

In TCRdb, the reads were re-called with MiXCR into one record per CDR3 protein. The profile covers about 530,000 distinct CDR3 sequences, with more than 25% appearing a single time and over 10% taken by the ten largest. The sequence came from a human donor in good health (CMV status not recorded). Some clones in this sample may be carry-over from other donors' samples. The sequenced material came from PBMCs.

The CDR3 region has the DNA TGTGCCAGCAGTTTAGGACAAGAGGGACGCTTGTTTTTT. As protein: CASSLGQEGRLFF. V gene TRBV28 combines with J gene TRBJ1-4; possibly TRBD1 for D (5 bases). The CDR3 is made up of 13 amino acids. V was cut by 2 bases and J by 15 bases, with 16 bases left in between. In germline, CDR1 is MDHEN, CDR2 SYDVKM.